The 31 T cell receptor beta chains below were found in one sample sequenced in a study of cytomegalovirus exposure and HLA in healthy donors. Vbeta (60) and Jbeta (13) primers were used in the PCR. Method: immunoSEQ multiplex PCR; TCRdb's copy keeps in-frame clones and lacks some. This sample carries 150,000 or so clones, around 84% of them seen once, and the ten largest clones take 5.6%. Sequenced material: PBMCs. Source of these receptors: a woman aged 40 to 50 in good health and CMV-seropositive.

This clone was picked up one time. V and J are TRBV28 and TRBJ2-7; TRBD2 matches at 8 bases. This CDR3 is built from 18 residues. V shed 4 bases, J shed 3 bases, and the junction held 17 bases outside the gene matches. Germline V gene data show CDR1 as MDHEN and CDR2 as SYDVKM. The CDR3 bases are TGTGCCAGCAGTTCCCCGATTTATACTAGCGGCAACCGCTACGAGCAGTACTTC. This sequence encodes CASSSPIYTSGNRYEQYF.

J is TRBJ2-7 and V is TRBV25-1, with D uncertain. Germline lookup yields CDR1 MGHDK and CDR2 SYGVNS. V lost 4 bases to trimming and J lost 2 bases, with 3 bases between them. CDR3 length equals 11 residues. The CDR3 protein is CASSGAYEQYF. For the CDR3, the DNA is TGTGCCAGCAGTGGAGCCTACGAGCAGTACTTC.

The chain links TRBV6-1 to TRBJ1-2; unclear D gene. This CDR3 comprises 12 residues. V was shortened by 4 bases and J by 8 bases, with 11 bases between the two germline ends. Germline values: CDR1 MNHNS, CDR2 SASEGT. CDR3 sequence: CASSVMNRGYTF. In DNA, the CDR3 is TGTGCCAGCAGTGTGATGAACAGAGGCTACACCTTC.

The chain employs TRBV7-3 and TRBJ2-7; 9 bases fit TRBD1. The germline V gene encodes CDR1 SGHTA and CDR2 FQGTGA. CDR3 length: 14 residues. V shed 1 base and J 4 bases; nucleotides not matched to a gene: 2. This CDR3 reads CASSLKGQGYEQYF. CDR3 nucleotides: TGTGCCAGCAGCTTAAAGGGACAGGGTTACGAGCAGTACTTC.

The rearrangement links TRBV4-1 to TRBJ2-1, with 9 positions matching TRBD1. This CDR3 region has 14 residues. From germline, CDR1 is MGHRA and CDR2 YSYEKL. Unmatched junction bases numbered 5, after V lost 7 bases and J lost 4 bases. The CDR3 here is CASTRTGVYNEQFF. CDR3 DNA sequence: TGCGCCAGCACCAGGACAGGGGTGTACAATGAGCAGTTCTTC.

This clone occurred a few times. The rearrangement links TRBV5-6 to TRBJ2-7; D possibly corresponds to TRBD1 (5 bases). The germline gives CDR1 SGHDT, CDR2 YYEEEE. The germline V and J ends were trimmed by 2 bases and 4 bases, with 7 bases remaining between them. This CDR3 has 12 residues. In DNA form, the CDR3 reads TGTGCCAGCAGCTTTCAGGGTTACGAGCAGTACTTC. Translating gives CASSFQGYEQYF.

V usage is TRBV19 and J usage is TRBJ1-5; a weak D match, TRBD1 (6 bases). The CDR3 is made up of 14 amino acids. Germline values: CDR1 LNHDA, CDR2 SQIVND (reference sequence). With 7 bases removed from V and 3 bases from J, the gap between germline ends came to 13 bases. This CDR3 is CASKEDSINQPQHF. The CDR3 DNA sequence: TGTGCCAGTAAGGAGGACAGCATCAATCAGCCCCAGCATTTT.

The rearrangement joins TRBV5-4 to TRBJ2-1; 8 bases map to TRBD2. CDR1 is SGHNT and CDR2 is YYREEE in the germline V gene (reference sequence). V lost 4 bases to trimming and J lost 6 bases; unmatched junction nucleotides: 6. This CDR3 has 14 amino acids. CDR3 DNA sequence: TGTGCCAGCAGCCTCTTAGCGGGAAGCAATGAGCAGTTCTTC. Translated, it gives CASSLLAGSNEQFF.

The chain couples TRBV2 to TRBJ2-2; possible D gene TRBD2, 6 bases. CDR1 SNHLY and CDR2 FYNNEI come from the germline V gene. Trimming cost V 8 bases and J 5 bases, with 12 bases left between them. CDR3 length equals 13 residues. Written as DNA, the CDR3 is TGTGCCAGCGGCGGGACCCAAACCGGGGAGCTGTTTTTT. Its translation: CASGGTQTGELFF.

This clone was detected only once. The chain employs TRBV5-1 and TRBJ2-2; tentative D call: TRBD2 (6 bases). Germline V gene sequence: CDR1 SGHRS, CDR2 YFSETQ. V gave up 3 bases and J gave up 6 bases, with 12 bases separating them. CDR3 size: 14 residues. Here the CDR3 reads CASSSGEEAGELFF. CDR3 DNA sequence: TGCGCCAGCAGCTCGGGGGAAGAGGCCGGGGAGCTGTTTTTT.

This clone was seen just once. The chain employs TRBV7-9 and TRBJ2-7, with 7 bases lining up with TRBD1. CDR1 is SEHNR, CDR2 FQNEAQ, per germline (reference sequence). This CDR3 has 13 residues. V lost 4 bases and J lost 6; bases outside the gene matches: 6. The DNA of the CDR3 is TGTGCCAGCAGCTCCGACAGGGATGGCGAGCAGTACTTC. Amino acid sequence: CASSSDRDGEQYF. The variable domain in full, completed from reference TRBV7-9 and TRBJ2-7, reads DTGVSQNPRHKITKRGQNVTFRCDPISEHNRLYWYRQTLGQGPEFLTYFQNEAQLEKSRLLSDRFSAERPKGSFSTLEIQRTEQGDSAMYLCASSSDRDGEQYFGPGTRLTVT.

The CDR3 here is CAWSVQGTSSFLGTGELFF. The CDR3 DNA is TGTGCCTGGAGTGTACAAGGGACTAGTTCATTTTTGGGAACCGGGGAGCTGTTTTTT. The chain carries TRBV30 and TRBJ2-2; TRBD2 agrees at 8 bases. The CDR3 sequence is 19 residues long. Germline V CDR1 and CDR2: GTSNPN, SVGIG (reference sequence). The V gene end was trimmed by 0 bases and the J gene end by 5 bases; junction bases not matched to a gene: 17.

The chain combines TRBV27 with TRBJ1-2; D gene unclear. The CDR3 is 14 residues long. The germline gives CDR1 MNHEY, CDR2 SMNVEV (reference sequence). V lost 3 bases and J lost 4, with 12 bases in between. Here the CDR3 reads CASSFRRSVYGYTF. The CDR3 region has the DNA TGTGCCAGCAGTTTTCGGAGGTCGGTCTATGGCTACACCTTC.

The rearrangement uses TRBV18 and TRBJ2-2; D might be TRBD1 (6 bases). The CDR3 has 14 residues. V was clipped by 4 bases and J by 5 bases, with 11 bases between them. Per the germline V gene, CDR1 is KGHSH and CDR2 is LQKENI. In DNA form, the CDR3 reads TGTGCCAGCTCACGCACAGGGTATACCGGGGAGCTGTTTTTT. Its protein product is CASSRTGYTGELFF.

This clone was counted once. This chain uses TRBV7-9 with TRBJ2-5, with 7 bases matching TRBD2. The CDR3 contains 17 residues. Germline values: CDR1 SEHNR, CDR2 FQNEAQ (reference sequence). V gave up 3 bases and J gave up 5 bases; unmatched junction bases: 15. In nucleotides, the CDR3 is TGTGCCAGCAGCTTCGGTGGCTCGCGGGAGCGATGGGAGACCCAGTACTTC. Protein sequence: CASSFGGSRERWETQYF.

The rearrangement links TRBV5-1 to TRBJ2-2, with 8 bases matching TRBD1. V was pared by 3 bases and J by 0 bases, with 1 base of the junction left unmatched. There are 15 residues in the CDR3. Germline-derived CDR1 and CDR2 are SGHRS and YFSETQ. The DNA of the CDR3 is TGCGCCAGCAGCTGGACAGGGACGAACACCGGGGAGCTGTTTTTT. This encodes CASSWTGTNTGELFF. The full variable domain, in which reference TRBV5-1 and TRBJ2-2 provide the parts outside the CDR3, is KAGVTQTPRYLIKTRGQQVTLSCSPISGHRSVSWYQQTPGQGLQFLFEYFSETQRNKGNFPGRFSGRQFSNSRSEMNVSTLELGDSALYLCASSWTGTNTGELFFGEGSRLTVL.

Regarding this clone: The sample carries other DNA sequences with the same CDR3. V usage is TRBV19 and J usage is TRBJ2-2; no reliable D call. In germline, CDR1 is LNHDA, CDR2 SQIVND (reference sequence). The V and J ends lost 2 bases and 5 bases respectively, with 6 bases between them. The CDR3 length is 13 residues. In DNA form, the CDR3 reads TGTGCCAGTAGTATATCGGTAACCGGGGAGCTGTTTTTT. It yields the protein CASSISVTGELFF.

The chain has TRBV7-9 and TRBJ2-5, with TRBD2 matching 8 bases. The CDR3 runs to 15 residues. The junction had 4 bases not matched to a gene; V was cut back by 1 base and J by 3 bases. CDR1 is SEHNR, CDR2 FQNEAQ, per germline (reference sequence). The chain's CDR3 is CASSLVEREKETQYF. The CDR3 DNA sequence: TGTGCCAGCAGCTTAGTAGAGCGGGAGAAAGAGACCCAGTACTTC. The whole variable domain, remainder taken from reference TRBV7-9 and TRBJ2-5, is DTGVSQNPRHKITKRGQNVTFRCDPISEHNRLYWYRQTLGQGPEFLTYFQNEAQLEKSRLLSDRFSAERPKGSFSTLEIQRTEQGDSAMYLCASSLVEREKETQYFGPGTRLLVL.

The chain employs TRBV2 and TRBJ2-7; possible D gene TRBD2, 6 bases. The germline V gene has CDR1 SNHLY and CDR2 FYNNEI. The CDR3 loop spans 16 amino acids. With 5 bases removed from V and 2 bases from J, the gap between germline ends came to 19 bases. The CDR3 nucleotides read TGTGCCAGCAGTCTTGAATGGGGCGCGGGAACCTACGAGCAGTACTTC. It codes for CASSLEWGAGTYEQYF.

This clone was detected only once. The V and J genes are TRBV5-6 and TRBJ2-3; D is perhaps TRBD2 (7 bases). V was cut by 4 bases and J by 4 bases, with 10 bases left in between. Germline V gene sequence: CDR1 SGHDT, CDR2 YYEEEE. The CDR3 runs to 13 residues. The CDR3 sequence: CASSLGGPDTQYF. The CDR3 DNA reads TGTGCCAGCAGCCTCGGGGGGCCAGATACGCAGTATTTT.

This clone was detected a few times. The gene calls are TRBV5-1 and TRBJ2-3, with D perhaps TRBD1 (6 bases). This CDR3 region has 14 residues. Germline CDR1 reads SGHRS; CDR2 reads YFSETQ. The V and J ends lost 4 bases and 5 bases respectively, with 14 bases between them. Here the CDR3 reads CASSHSDRIDTQYF. As DNA, the CDR3 is TGCGCCAGCAGCCATAGCGACAGGATAGATACGCAGTATTTT.

This rearrangement joins TRBV7-6 to TRBJ2-1; D might be TRBD2 (6 bases). The V gene lost 6 bases and the J gene lost 0 bases, with 18 bases spanning the gap. Germline CDR1 SGHVS, CDR2 FNYEAQ. The CDR3 contains 17 residues. CDR3 DNA sequence: TGTGCCAGCAGACATAAAGGGGTTAGCGGCTCCTACAATGAGCAGTTCTTC. This encodes CASRHKGVSGSYNEQFF.

The J gene is TRBJ1-3, the V gene TRBV6-1; TRBD1 is a possible D gene (6 bases). The CDR3 contains 14 residues. The germline V gene has CDR1 MNHNS and CDR2 SASEGT. Trimming shortened V by 6 bases and J by 4 bases, and 13 bases separated the two germline ends. The chain's CDR3 is CASSPQGTGNTIYF. In DNA form, the CDR3 reads TGTGCCAGCAGCCCCCAGGGGACGGGAAACACCATATATTTT.

The chain links TRBV28 to TRBJ2-7; D ambiguous. Trimming left V 3 bases short and J 3 bases short, with 6 bases between. Germline V gene lookup returns CDR1 MDHEN and CDR2 SYDVKM. The CDR3 runs 12 residues. In DNA form, the CDR3 reads TGTGCCAGCAGTTTGGGCTACTACGAGCAGTACTTC. This gives the protein CASSLGYYEQYF.

V gene TRBV5-1 combines with J gene TRBJ2-7; no definite D call. V lost 1 base and J 3 bases, leaving 14 bases between the germline ends. The CDR3 has 15 residues. The V gene's germline CDR1 is SGHRS and CDR2 YFSETQ. The CDR3 DNA reads TGCGCCAGCAGCTTGAACGAAATGAGGAGCTACGAGCAGTACTTC. Amino acids: CASSLNEMRSYEQYF.

This clone showed up just once. The V call is TRBV27, the J call TRBJ2-1; tentative D call: TRBD2 (5 bases). This CDR3 spans 17 amino acids. CDR1 and CDR2 from the germline V gene are MNHEY and SMNVEV (reference sequence). Trimming took 2 bases from V and 0 from J, leaving 14 bases between them. CDR3 sequence (DNA): TGTGCCAGCAGTTTAGTGACGAAGCGGTTCTCCTACAATGAGCAGTTCTTC. Amino acids: CASSLVTKRFSYNEQFF.

Comments on this clone: The identical CDR3 is also encoded by other nucleotide sequences in the sample. CDR3 coding DNA: TGTGCCTGGAGTCTAGCGGGAGGAACAGATACGCAGTATTTT. This sequence encodes CAWSLAGGTDTQYF. J is TRBJ2-3 and V is TRBV30, with 11 bases aligning to TRBD2. The ends lost 2 bases at V and 3 bases at J; junction bases unmatched: 1. The CDR3 totals 14 residues. Germline assignment: CDR1 GTSNPN and CDR2 SVGIG (reference sequence).

This clone has just a few counts. The rearrangement links TRBV2 to TRBJ2-2; 7 bases agree with TRBD2. The CDR3 runs to 14 residues. V lost 6 bases and J lost 7; bases outside the gene matches: 8. Germline CDR1 is SNHLY and CDR2 is FYNNEI. CDR3 in amino acids: CASRGGGTNGELFF. The CDR3 DNA follows: TGTGCCAGCAGGGGGGGAGGGACCAACGGGGAGCTGTTTTTT.

The V gene is TRBV6-5, the J gene TRBJ2-2, with TRBD2 matching over 7 bases. The germline gives CDR1 MNHEY, CDR2 SVGAGI. The ends lost 0 bases at V and 4 bases at J; junction bases unmatched: 5. The CDR3 totals 16 residues. Here the CDR3 reads CASSYSGGEGTGELFF. The CDR3 DNA sequence: TGTGCCAGCAGTTACTCGGGAGGGGAGGGCACCGGGGAGCTGTTTTTT.

The V and J genes are TRBV2 and TRBJ2-3, with TRBD2 as a possible D gene (6 bases). Trimming removed 5 bases from V and 5 bases from J, with 14 bases in between. The CDR3 loop spans 14 amino acids. The germline gives CDR1 SNHLY, CDR2 FYNNEI. The CDR3 region is CASSFSSVGDTQYF. DNA of the CDR3: TGTGCCAGCAGTTTTTCTAGCGTCGGAGATACGCAGTATTTT.

This clone occurred a few times. This chain joins TRBV5-1 and TRBJ2-1, with a possible D match to TRBD2 (6 bases). Per the germline V gene, CDR1 is SGHRS and CDR2 is YFSETQ. The V end was cut by 4 bases, the J end by 7 bases, with 21 bases between. The CDR3 is made up of 16 amino acids. The CDR3 region has the DNA TGCGCCAGCAGCAACCTGGACTACCAAGGGAATAATGAGCAGTTCTTC. This codes for CASSNLDYQGNNEQFF.